The clone carrying this T cell receptor (beta chain) was seen only a few times. Its specificity is unknown. The data stem from a study of regulatory T cells in long-lasting Graves disease. Trimming removed 5 bases from V and 0 bases from J; junction bases left unmatched: 7. The CDR3 sequence is 15 residues long. CDR1 and CDR2 from the germline V gene are ENHRY and SYGVKD. Study results and caveats: Because few samples were included, accuracy may have been lower.

CDR3 regions were amplified by Arm-PCR using iRepertoire HTBI primers to build TCR beta libraries. TCRdb itself ran the multiplex PCR reads through MiXCR, one entry per CDR3 protein. The data show under 500,000 distinct CDR3 sequences, around 20% seen once. Regarding time point: persistent/refractory GD, antithyroid drugs over 5 years with positive TRAb. From PBMCs, RNA was extracted and then used to make the TCR library. Patients met American Thyroid Association criteria for Graves' disease. V gene TRBV10-3 combines with J gene TRBJ2-7; 7 bases are shared with TRBD1. Sequencing was performed on peripheral blood mononuclear cells (PBMCs), taken when the disease was refractory, from a patient treated with antithyroid drugs. The receptor was derived from a female donor with Graves disease. CDR3 sequence reads: CAISSSWDSSYEQYF. Here the CDR3 DNA reads TGTGCCATCAGTTCCTCCTGGGACAGCTCCTACGAGCAGTACTTC.